This T cell receptor (beta chain) stems from a study of neurological immune-mediated disorders. General observations from the study: HTLV-1-associated myelopathy had the most TCR clonal expansion, whereas multiple sclerosis had the least (lower than in healthy controls).

The CDR3 has 12 residues. Trimming took 6 bases from V and 4 from J, leaving 7 bases between them. Germline V gene data show CDR1 as LNHDA and CDR2 as SQIVND (reference sequence). This clonotype was counted at least ten times. As yet, its antigen is unknown. TCRdb itself ran the 5' RACE reads through MiXCR, one entry per CDR3 protein. Among about 55,000 distinct CDR3 sequences listed, about 4.2% were seen once. The chain combines TRBV19 with TRBJ1-5, with a possible D match to TRBD1 (5 bases). Sequenced input: PBMCs. This clonotype originated in a man aged 50 to 60 with multiple sclerosis. CDR3 DNA sequence: TGTGCCAGTAGATCAGGGAATCAGCCCCAGCATTTT. It codes for CASRSGNQPQHF.